The clone carrying this T cell receptor (beta chain) was seen just once. The antigen remains unidentified. TCRdb keeps only in-frame clones here, not all; method: immunoSEQ multiplex PCR. The sample contains approximately 99,000 clones, 90% of which appear only once. Unstimulated Tregs (CD4+CD25+CD127-) and CD4+CD25- non-Tregs were sorted from PBMCs. These data originate in a study of Tregs in tolerant kidney transplant recipients. Overall study findings and caveats: Changing PCR primers prevented nucleotide comparison between some patients' samples. Expanding Tregs on activated donor B cells appeared to best identify donor-specific TCRbeta clones. In tolerant patients, donor-specific Tregs outgrew total Tregs, suggesting antigen-driven expansion.

Germline V CDR1 and CDR2: KGHSH, LQKENI. V shed 2 bases and J shed 1 base, with 5 bases lying between them. CDR3 size: 13 residues. The sequence was collected from a human donor who received a combined kidney and bone marrow transplant. Sequencing used CD4+ T cells from blood, obtained before the transplant. The chain has TRBV18 and TRBJ1-1, with no clear D. CDR3 in DNA: TGTGCCAGCTCACCAACCGGGAACACTGAAGCTTTCTTT. It is translated as CASSPTGNTEAFF.